This entry is about one T cell receptor beta chain. No antigen is known for it. Different DNA sequences within this sample yield the same CDR3. Deletions cut 0 bases from V and 3 bases from J, with 8 bases between. The germline V gene encodes CDR1 SGDLS and CDR2 YYNGEE. This CDR3 is 14 amino acids long. Clones were read by immunoSEQ multiplex PCR, and TCRdb kept only the in-frame ones, dropping some. The sample lists 67,000 or so clones, about 94% occurring once. This record comes from a study of cytomegalovirus exposure and HLA in healthy donors. Findings of the study overall: In the roughly 130 validation repertoires, a later analysis found that first-cohort TCR clusters tended to co-occur. Rare TCR sequences predominated, though certain public TCRs were found in many donors.

This TCR came from a man younger than 35 in good health and CMV-seropositive. V gene TRBV9 combines with J gene TRBJ2-3, with D possibly matching TRBD2 (6 bases). Sequenced input: PBMCs. CDR3 bases: TGTGCCAGCAGCGTAGACGGACTAACAGATACGCAGTATTTT. This translates into CASSVDGLTDTQYF.